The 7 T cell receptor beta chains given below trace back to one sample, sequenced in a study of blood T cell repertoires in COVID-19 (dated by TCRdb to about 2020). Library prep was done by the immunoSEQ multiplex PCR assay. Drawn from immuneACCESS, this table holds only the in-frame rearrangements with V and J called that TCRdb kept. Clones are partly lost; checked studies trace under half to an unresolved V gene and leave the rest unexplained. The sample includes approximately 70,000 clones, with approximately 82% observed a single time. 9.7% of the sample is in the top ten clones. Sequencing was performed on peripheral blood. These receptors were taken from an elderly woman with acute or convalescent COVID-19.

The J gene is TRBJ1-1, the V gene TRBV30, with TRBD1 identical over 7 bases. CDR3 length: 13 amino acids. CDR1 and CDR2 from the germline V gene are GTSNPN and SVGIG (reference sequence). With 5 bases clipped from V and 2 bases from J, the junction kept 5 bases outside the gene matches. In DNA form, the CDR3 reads TGTGCCTGGGAGACAGGGACAAACACTGAAGCTTTCTTT. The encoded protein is CAWETGTNTEAFF.

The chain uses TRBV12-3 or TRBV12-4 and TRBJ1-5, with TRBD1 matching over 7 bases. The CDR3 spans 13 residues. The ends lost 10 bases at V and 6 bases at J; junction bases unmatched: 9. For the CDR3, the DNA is TGTGCCACCAGCCGACAGGGAGGTCAGCCCCAGCATTTT. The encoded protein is CATSRQGGQPQHF.

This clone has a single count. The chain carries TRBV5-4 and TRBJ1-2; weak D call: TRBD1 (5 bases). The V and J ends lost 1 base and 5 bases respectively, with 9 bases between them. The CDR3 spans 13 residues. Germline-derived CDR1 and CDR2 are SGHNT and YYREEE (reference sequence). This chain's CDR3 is CASSLQGAYGYTF. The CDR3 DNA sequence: TGTGCCAGCAGCTTGCAGGGTGCTTATGGCTACACCTTC.

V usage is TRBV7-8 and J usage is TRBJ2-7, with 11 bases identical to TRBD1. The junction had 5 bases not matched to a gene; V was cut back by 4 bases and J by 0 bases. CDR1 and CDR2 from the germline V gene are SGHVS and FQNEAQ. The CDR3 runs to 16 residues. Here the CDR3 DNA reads TGTGCCAGCAGCTCCCGGGACAGGGGGAACTCCTACGAGCAGTACTTC. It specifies CASSSRDRGNSYEQYF.

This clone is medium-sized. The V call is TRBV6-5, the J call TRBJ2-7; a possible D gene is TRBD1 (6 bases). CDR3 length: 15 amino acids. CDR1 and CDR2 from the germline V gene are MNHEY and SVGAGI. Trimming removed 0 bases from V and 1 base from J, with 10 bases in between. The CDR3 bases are TGTGCCAGCAGTTACTCCCAGGGGCCGTCCTACGAGCAGTACTTC. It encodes CASSYSQGPSYEQYF.

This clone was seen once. The CDR3 here is CASSWYGENYGYTF. Written as DNA, the CDR3 is TGTGCCAGCAGCTGGTACGGAGAAAACTATGGCTACACCTTC. The chain has TRBV7-2 and TRBJ1-2; D is unresolved. Trimming left V 4 bases short and J 2 bases short, with 11 bases between. The CDR3 consists of 14 residues. CDR1 and CDR2 from the germline V gene are SGHTA and FQGNSA.

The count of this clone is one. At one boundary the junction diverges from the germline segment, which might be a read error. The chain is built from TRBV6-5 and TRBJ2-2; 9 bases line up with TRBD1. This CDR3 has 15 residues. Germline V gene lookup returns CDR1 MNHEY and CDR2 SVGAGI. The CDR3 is CASRSGTGNPGELFF. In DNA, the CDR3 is TGTGCCAGCAGGTCCGGGACAGGGAACCCCGGGGAGCTGTTTTTT.